The T cell receptor beta chain under discussion was sequenced for a study of T cell repertoires in cytomegalovirus infection. Across the whole study: TCR beta signatures that were public indicated CMV infection and matching HLA type. Study-level findings and limits: Across the ex vivo response, the dominant clonotypes were HLA-C-restricted CMV-specific TCR beta clonotypes.

This clonotype was found a few times. Its specificity is not known. The CDR3 spans 18 residues. From germline, CDR1 is LNHDA and CDR2 SQIVND (reference sequence). J was trimmed by 2 bases and V by 4 bases; bases with no gene match: 11. In TCRdb, the reads were re-called with MiXCR into one record per CDR3 protein. The sample contains approximately 600,000 distinct CDR3 sequences, 40% of which appear only once. This TCR came from a human donor in good health (CMV status not recorded). Some clones in this sample may be carry-over from other donors' samples. The chain employs TRBV19 and TRBJ2-6, with 7 bases lining up with TRBD1. This specimen consisted of cultured PBMCs, obtained from culture after CMV antigen stimulation. The CDR3 coding sequence is TGTGCCAGTAGTAGTGACAGGGCCCGAGTGGCTGGGGCCAACGTCCTGACTTTC. Translating it yields CASSSDRARVAGANVLTF.